Sequencing of this TCR beta chain was carried out in a study of spatial heterogeneity in lung cancer. The wider study: Mean representation of each unique TCR and UMI combination in the raw reads exceeded 8.5 occurrences. Study-wide points: Ubiquitous expanded tumor TCRs were observed in blood more at resection than follow-up.

Indicated time point: sample taken at primary tumor resection. Unsorted whole RNA of tumor, nontumor lung or frozen PBMC was sequenced. Individual TCR cDNA molecules each bore their own unique molecular identifier. TCRdb itself ran the 5' RACE reads through MiXCR, one entry per CDR3 protein. The data contain about 4,100 distinct CDR3 sequences, 24% of them singletons. Regarding this clonotype: What it recognizes is unknown. This beta chain represents an off-target read in a library built for alpha chains; its size is of limited meaning.

Sample: PBMCs, taken at surgery. This TCR derives from a female donor with early-stage non-small cell lung cancer.

The CDR3 region is CASSVVVGTGELFF. CDR3 in DNA: TGTGCCAGCAGCGTAGTGGTGGGCACCGGGGAGCTGTTTTTT. The chain combines TRBV9 with TRBJ2-2; D not certain. This CDR3 spans 14 amino acids. V lost 0 bases, J lost 4 bases, and 7 bases lay in between. Per the germline V gene, CDR1 is SGDLS and CDR2 is YYNGEE.